These 22 T cell receptor beta chains share one sample of origin, sequenced in a study of blood T cells in healthy people across ages. The authors ran a second PCR of about 6 to 11 cycles using a sample-barcoded 5' primer and a J-beta primer mix. TCRdb reprocessed the 5' RACE reads with MiXCR, giving one entry per CDR3 protein. This table has fewer than 800,000 distinct CDR3 sequences, 45% to 50% appearing once. Source material: blood. The receptors derive from a woman aged 55-70 years in good health.

Turning to this clonotype: This sequence may be a read error, since a much larger clone differs from it by one base. The chain links TRBV4-2 to TRBJ2-1; D ambiguous. The germline CDR1 and CDR2 sequences are LGHNA and YNFKEQ. The CDR3 runs 12 residues. DNA for the CDR3: TGTGCCAGCACCGGACCGATCAATGGGCAGTTCTTC. Its protein product is CASTGPINGQFF.

This chain joins TRBV6-6 and TRBJ1-2; no clear D. The CDR3 has 15 amino acids. Trimming took off 4 bases at V and 0 bases at J, with 12 bases between the two ends. Germline V gene lookup returns CDR1 MNHNY and CDR2 SVGAGI (reference sequence). In DNA form, the CDR3 reads TGTGCCAGCAGTTTTTTGACGGCCGCTAACTATGGCTACACCTTC. It encodes CASSFLTAANYGYTF.

Only a few counts were recorded for this clonotype. The rearrangement links TRBV20-1 to TRBJ1-1, with 9 bases lining up with TRBD1. Germline V lookup: CDR1 DFQATT, CDR2 SNEGSKA (reference sequence). V lost 6 bases and J lost 3; bases outside the gene matches: 8. The CDR3 loop spans 14 amino acids. The CDR3 bases are TGCAGTGCCATGAACAGGGGGCTAGACACTGAAGCTTTCTTT. Translated, it gives CSAMNRGLDTEAFF.

The V gene is TRBV7-2, the J gene TRBJ2-5, with D hard to call. CDR1 SGHTA and CDR2 FQGNSA come from the germline V gene. V lost 2 bases and J lost 5, with 9 bases in between. The CDR3 is 13 residues long. CDR3 DNA: TGTGCCAGCAGCTTATCGGGTCCGGAGACCCAGTACTTC. This sequence encodes CASSLSGPETQYF.

Only a few counts were recorded for this clonotype. This chain uses TRBV4-1 with TRBJ1-2; 7 bases match TRBD1. V lost 6 bases, J lost 2 bases, and 6 bases stayed unmatched. The CDR3 runs to 14 residues. Germline V CDR1 and CDR2: MGHRA, YSYEKL. CDR3 protein: CASRSSDRNYGYTF. CDR3 sequence (DNA): TGCGCCAGCAGATCCTCGGACAGGAACTATGGCTACACCTTC.

The chain combines TRBV24-1 with TRBJ2-1, with D maybe TRBD2 (6 bases). The germline V gene has CDR1 KGHDR and CDR2 SFDVKD. The CDR3 is 17 residues long. The V and J ends lost 3 bases and 4 bases respectively, with 18 bases between them. The CDR3 here is CATSDPARDSKYNEQFF. CDR3 DNA sequence: TGTGCCACCAGTGATCCCGCCAGGGACTCTAAATACAATGAGCAGTTCTTC.

This clonotype was picked up a small number of times. This chain connects TRBV4-2 to TRBJ1-4; D unclear. CDR1 is LGHNA, CDR2 YNFKEQ, per germline. Trimming removed 4 bases at V and 6 bases at J, with 15 bases between. The CDR3 consists of 15 residues. The CDR3 here is CASSPLAPTDEKLFF. The CDR3 region has the DNA TGTGCCAGCAGCCCCTTAGCCCCCACGGATGAAAAACTGTTTTTT.

The chain is built from TRBV7-2 and TRBJ2-2, with 11 bases fitting TRBD2. Losses at the gene ends were 4 bases for V and 4 bases for J; bases not matched to a gene: 8. Germline V lookup: CDR1 SGHTA, CDR2 FQGNSA. The CDR3 totals 17 residues. The CDR3 DNA sequence: TGTGCCAGCAGCTCACTAGCGGGAGTCGGGGTCACCGGGGAGCTGTTTTTT. Translating it yields CASSSLAGVGVTGELFF. Based on the CDR3 plus reference TRBV7-2 and TRBJ2-2, the full variable domain is GAGVSQSPSNKVTEKGKDVELRCDPISGHTALYWYRQSLGQGLEFLIYFQGNSAPDKSGLPSDRFSAERTGGSVSTLTIQRTQQEDSAVYLCASSSLAGVGVTGELFFGEGSRLTVL.

The chain has TRBV5-1 and TRBJ2-3; 7 bases are shared with TRBD2. Germline V gives CDR1 SGHRS, CDR2 YFSETQ. The CDR3 is 15 amino acids. After removal of 4 bases from V and 0 bases from J, the junction contained 5 bases not matched to a gene. CDR3 protein: CASSTGLLSTDTQYF. CDR3 nucleotide sequence: TGCGCCAGCAGCACGGGACTACTGAGCACAGATACGCAGTATTTT.

This clonotype occurred a few times. V usage is TRBV3-1 and J usage is TRBJ2-4; 11 bases align to TRBD2. CDR1 is LGHDT, CDR2 YNNKEL, per germline (reference sequence). The CDR3 loop spans 19 amino acids. Trimming took 3 bases from V and 0 from J; bases not matched to a gene: 10. In DNA form, the CDR3 reads TGTGCCAGCAGCCATTTGGGGACTAGCGGACGAATAGCCAAAAACATTCAGTACTTC. Protein product: CASSHLGTSGRIAKNIQYF.

The rearrangement links TRBV20-1 to TRBJ1-1; D unclear. The CDR3 contains 13 residues. Germline assignment: CDR1 DFQATT and CDR2 SNEGSKA (reference sequence). V shed 6 bases and J shed 5 bases, with 16 bases lying between them. DNA of the CDR3: TGCAGTGCCCCGGGAGGGTCCCGAACTGAAGCTTTCTTT. This codes for CSAPGGSRTEAFF.

The count of this clonotype is one. The chain links TRBV9 to TRBJ2-5; TRBD1 agrees at 7 bases. With V trimmed by 5 bases and J by 4 bases, 8 bases remained unmatched. Germline V gives CDR1 SGDLS, CDR2 YYNGEE. This CDR3 has 14 amino acids. Here the CDR3 reads CASSPDRARETQYF. DNA for the CDR3: TGTGCCAGCAGTCCCGACAGGGCCCGAGAGACCCAGTACTTC.

The chain joins TRBV5-1 to TRBJ2-6, with D tentatively TRBD1 (5 bases). Germline V gives CDR1 SGHRS, CDR2 YFSETQ. The CDR3 loop spans 18 amino acids. Trimming stripped 0 bases from V and 0 bases from J, with 13 bases between. CDR3 in amino acids: CASSLDLGAASGANVLTF. CDR3 nucleotides: TGCGCCAGCAGCTTGGATCTAGGGGCCGCCTCTGGGGCCAACGTCCTGACTTTC.

The rearrangement uses TRBV5-1 and TRBJ2-1; TRBD2 aligns across 9 bases. The CDR3 has 17 amino acids. Germline V CDR1 and CDR2: SGHRS, YFSETQ. The V segment lost 2 bases and the J segment 2 bases; nucleotides outside the gene matches: 8. The CDR3 protein is CASSFGSAGGAYNEQFF. CDR3 bases: TGCGCCAGCAGCTTTGGATCAGCGGGAGGAGCCTACAATGAGCAGTTCTTC.

The chain has TRBV27 and TRBJ1-5, with 10 bases fitting TRBD1. Trimming removed 7 bases from V and 1 base from J; junction bases left unmatched: 7. CDR1 MNHEY and CDR2 SMNVEV come from the germline V gene (reference sequence). CDR3 size: 16 residues. The CDR3 protein is CASMRGQGTSNQPQHF. CDR3 nucleotide sequence: TGTGCCAGCATGCGGGGACAGGGGACAAGCAATCAGCCCCAGCATTTT.

The gene calls are TRBV7-9 and TRBJ1-2, with 8 bases matching TRBD1. The V and J ends lost 1 base and 2 bases, in that order; junction bases with no gene match: 12. Germline CDR1 SEHNR, CDR2 FQNEAQ (reference sequence). The CDR3 contains 18 residues. This CDR3 is CASSLGRRTGRPNYGYTF. In DNA form, the CDR3 reads TGTGCCAGCAGCTTAGGACGGAGGACAGGGAGGCCCAACTATGGCTACACCTTC.

The chain links TRBV2 to TRBJ2-7; 14 bases are shared with TRBD2. The end of the DNA aligns better with TRBJ2-5, so the J call may be wrong. This CDR3 has 15 residues. Germline CDR1 and CDR2: SNHLY and FYNNEI. The CDR3 loop is CASSDTGTSGGTQYF. The CDR3 nucleotides read TGTGCCAGCAGCGATACAGGGACTAGCGGGGGGACCCAGTACTTC.

Comments on this clonotype: At one end, the junction sequence differs from germline, possibly due to a read error. The chain combines TRBV30 with TRBJ2-5; no reliable D call. The V gene's germline CDR1 is GTSNPN and CDR2 SVGIG (reference sequence). The CDR3 has 12 amino acids. CDR3 in DNA: TGTGCCTGGAGTCTGGTTCAAGAGACCCAGTACTTT. Translation gives CAWSLVQETQYF.

V gene TRBV5-1 combines with J gene TRBJ2-1; no definite D call. The germline V gene encodes CDR1 SGHRS and CDR2 YFSETQ. The CDR3 loop spans 13 amino acids. Trimming shortened V by 3 bases and J by 7 bases, and 11 bases separated the two germline ends. This CDR3 is CASSSATLNEQFF. The CDR3 nucleotides read TGCGCCAGCAGCTCCGCGACTTTAAATGAGCAGTTCTTC.

The V gene is TRBV6-1, the J gene TRBJ1-4; TRBD1 matches 9 bases. The length of the CDR3 is 14 residues. Looked up from germline, CDR1 is MNHNS and CDR2 is SASEGT. The V segment lost 11 bases and the J segment 7 bases; nucleotides outside the gene matches: 11. In DNA, the CDR3 is TGTGCCTCCGGGACAGGGTCTTTAGGTGAAAAACTGTTTTTT. It yields the protein CASGTGSLGEKLFF.

The J gene is TRBJ2-3, the V gene TRBV12-5; 9 bases match TRBD1. Unmatched junction bases numbered 6, after V lost 5 bases and J lost 9 bases. The CDR3 is made up of 13 amino acids. Germline loops: CDR1 LGHNT, CDR2 FRNRAP. In DNA, the CDR3 is TGTGCTAGTGGTGTGGACAGGGGTCGGACGCAGTATTTT. This translates into CASGVDRGRTQYF.

This clonotype was seen a few times. The gene calls are TRBV7-8 and TRBJ2-5; 8 nucleotides line up with TRBD1. Per the germline V gene, CDR1 is SGHVS and CDR2 is FQNEAQ. The length of the CDR3 is 15 residues. The V and J ends lost 3 bases and 4 bases, in that order; junction bases with no gene match: 7. CDR3 DNA: TGTGCCAGCAGCTTGAACAGGGGGGACGGAGAGACCCAGTACTTC. Encoded protein: CASSLNRGDGETQYF.